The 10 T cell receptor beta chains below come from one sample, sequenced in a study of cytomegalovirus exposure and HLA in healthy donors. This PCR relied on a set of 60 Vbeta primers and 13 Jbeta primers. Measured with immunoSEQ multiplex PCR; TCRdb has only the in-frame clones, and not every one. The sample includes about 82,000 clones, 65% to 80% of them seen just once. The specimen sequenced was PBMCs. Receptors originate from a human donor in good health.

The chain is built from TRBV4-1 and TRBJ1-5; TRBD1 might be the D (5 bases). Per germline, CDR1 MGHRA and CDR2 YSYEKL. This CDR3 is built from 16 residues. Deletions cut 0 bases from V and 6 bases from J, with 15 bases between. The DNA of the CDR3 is TGCGCCAGCAGCCAAGATAGCCCGGCGGGGGGTCAGCCCCAGCATTTT. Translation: CASSQDSPAGGQPQHF.

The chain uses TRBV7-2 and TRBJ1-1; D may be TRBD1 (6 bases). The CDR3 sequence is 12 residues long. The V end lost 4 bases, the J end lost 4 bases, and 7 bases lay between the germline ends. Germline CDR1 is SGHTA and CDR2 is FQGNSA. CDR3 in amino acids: CASSSDSTEAFF. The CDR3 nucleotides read TGTGCCAGCAGCTCGGACAGCACTGAAGCTTTCTTT.

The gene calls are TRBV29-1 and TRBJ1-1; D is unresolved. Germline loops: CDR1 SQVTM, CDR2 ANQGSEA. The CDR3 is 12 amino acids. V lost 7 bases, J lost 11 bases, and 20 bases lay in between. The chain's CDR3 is CSGLTAGGRAFF. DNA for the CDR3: TGCAGCGGGCTGACTGCCGGAGGTAGGGCTTTCTTT.

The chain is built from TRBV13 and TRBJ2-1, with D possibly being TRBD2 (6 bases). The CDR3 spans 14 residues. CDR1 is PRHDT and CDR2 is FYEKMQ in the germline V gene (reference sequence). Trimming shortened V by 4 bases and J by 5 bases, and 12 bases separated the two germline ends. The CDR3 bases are TGTGCCAGCAGCTGGAGGGGTCCCGACAATGAGCAGTTCTTC. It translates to CASSWRGPDNEQFF.

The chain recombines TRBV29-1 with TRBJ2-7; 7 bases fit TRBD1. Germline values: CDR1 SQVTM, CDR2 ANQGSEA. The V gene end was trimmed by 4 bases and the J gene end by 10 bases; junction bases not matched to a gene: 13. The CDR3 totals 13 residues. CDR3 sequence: CSVVRDREGYQYF. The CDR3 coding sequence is TGCAGCGTTGTCCGGGACAGAGAGGGTTATCAGTACTTC.

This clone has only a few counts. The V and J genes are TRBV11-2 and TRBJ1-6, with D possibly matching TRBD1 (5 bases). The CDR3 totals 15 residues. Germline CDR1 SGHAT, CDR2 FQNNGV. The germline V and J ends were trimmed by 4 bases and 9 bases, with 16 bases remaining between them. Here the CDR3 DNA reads TGTGCCAGCAGCTCCACAGACAGTCCAGCTTCACCCCTCCACTTT. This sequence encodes CASSSTDSPASPLHF.

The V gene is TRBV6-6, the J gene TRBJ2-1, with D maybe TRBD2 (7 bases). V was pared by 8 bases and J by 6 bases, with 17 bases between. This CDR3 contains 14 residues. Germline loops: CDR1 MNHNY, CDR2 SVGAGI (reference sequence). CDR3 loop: CASSTRGGRNEQFF. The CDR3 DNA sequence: TGTGCCAGCTCTACAAGGGGGGGCCGCAATGAGCAGTTCTTC.

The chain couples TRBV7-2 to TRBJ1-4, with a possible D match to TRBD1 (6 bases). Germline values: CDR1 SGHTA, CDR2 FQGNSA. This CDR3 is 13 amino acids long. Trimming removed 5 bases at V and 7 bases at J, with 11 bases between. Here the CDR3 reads CASSPGQLEKLFF. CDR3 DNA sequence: TGTGCCAGCAGCCCTGGACAGCTTGAAAAACTGTTTTTT.

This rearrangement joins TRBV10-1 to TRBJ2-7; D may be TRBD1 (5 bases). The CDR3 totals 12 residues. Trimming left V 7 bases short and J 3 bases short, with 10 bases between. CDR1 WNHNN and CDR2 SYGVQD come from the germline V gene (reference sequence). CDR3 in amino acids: CASTIGDYEQYF. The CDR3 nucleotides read TGCGCCAGCACGATAGGGGACTACGAGCAGTACTTC.

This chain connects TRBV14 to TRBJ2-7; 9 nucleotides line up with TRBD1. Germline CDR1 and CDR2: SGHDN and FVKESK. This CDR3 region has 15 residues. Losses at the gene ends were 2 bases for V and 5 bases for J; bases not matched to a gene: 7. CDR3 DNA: TGTGCCAGCAGCCAAACAGGGGGCGACAGGGACGAGCAGTACTTC. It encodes CASSQTGGDRDEQYF.